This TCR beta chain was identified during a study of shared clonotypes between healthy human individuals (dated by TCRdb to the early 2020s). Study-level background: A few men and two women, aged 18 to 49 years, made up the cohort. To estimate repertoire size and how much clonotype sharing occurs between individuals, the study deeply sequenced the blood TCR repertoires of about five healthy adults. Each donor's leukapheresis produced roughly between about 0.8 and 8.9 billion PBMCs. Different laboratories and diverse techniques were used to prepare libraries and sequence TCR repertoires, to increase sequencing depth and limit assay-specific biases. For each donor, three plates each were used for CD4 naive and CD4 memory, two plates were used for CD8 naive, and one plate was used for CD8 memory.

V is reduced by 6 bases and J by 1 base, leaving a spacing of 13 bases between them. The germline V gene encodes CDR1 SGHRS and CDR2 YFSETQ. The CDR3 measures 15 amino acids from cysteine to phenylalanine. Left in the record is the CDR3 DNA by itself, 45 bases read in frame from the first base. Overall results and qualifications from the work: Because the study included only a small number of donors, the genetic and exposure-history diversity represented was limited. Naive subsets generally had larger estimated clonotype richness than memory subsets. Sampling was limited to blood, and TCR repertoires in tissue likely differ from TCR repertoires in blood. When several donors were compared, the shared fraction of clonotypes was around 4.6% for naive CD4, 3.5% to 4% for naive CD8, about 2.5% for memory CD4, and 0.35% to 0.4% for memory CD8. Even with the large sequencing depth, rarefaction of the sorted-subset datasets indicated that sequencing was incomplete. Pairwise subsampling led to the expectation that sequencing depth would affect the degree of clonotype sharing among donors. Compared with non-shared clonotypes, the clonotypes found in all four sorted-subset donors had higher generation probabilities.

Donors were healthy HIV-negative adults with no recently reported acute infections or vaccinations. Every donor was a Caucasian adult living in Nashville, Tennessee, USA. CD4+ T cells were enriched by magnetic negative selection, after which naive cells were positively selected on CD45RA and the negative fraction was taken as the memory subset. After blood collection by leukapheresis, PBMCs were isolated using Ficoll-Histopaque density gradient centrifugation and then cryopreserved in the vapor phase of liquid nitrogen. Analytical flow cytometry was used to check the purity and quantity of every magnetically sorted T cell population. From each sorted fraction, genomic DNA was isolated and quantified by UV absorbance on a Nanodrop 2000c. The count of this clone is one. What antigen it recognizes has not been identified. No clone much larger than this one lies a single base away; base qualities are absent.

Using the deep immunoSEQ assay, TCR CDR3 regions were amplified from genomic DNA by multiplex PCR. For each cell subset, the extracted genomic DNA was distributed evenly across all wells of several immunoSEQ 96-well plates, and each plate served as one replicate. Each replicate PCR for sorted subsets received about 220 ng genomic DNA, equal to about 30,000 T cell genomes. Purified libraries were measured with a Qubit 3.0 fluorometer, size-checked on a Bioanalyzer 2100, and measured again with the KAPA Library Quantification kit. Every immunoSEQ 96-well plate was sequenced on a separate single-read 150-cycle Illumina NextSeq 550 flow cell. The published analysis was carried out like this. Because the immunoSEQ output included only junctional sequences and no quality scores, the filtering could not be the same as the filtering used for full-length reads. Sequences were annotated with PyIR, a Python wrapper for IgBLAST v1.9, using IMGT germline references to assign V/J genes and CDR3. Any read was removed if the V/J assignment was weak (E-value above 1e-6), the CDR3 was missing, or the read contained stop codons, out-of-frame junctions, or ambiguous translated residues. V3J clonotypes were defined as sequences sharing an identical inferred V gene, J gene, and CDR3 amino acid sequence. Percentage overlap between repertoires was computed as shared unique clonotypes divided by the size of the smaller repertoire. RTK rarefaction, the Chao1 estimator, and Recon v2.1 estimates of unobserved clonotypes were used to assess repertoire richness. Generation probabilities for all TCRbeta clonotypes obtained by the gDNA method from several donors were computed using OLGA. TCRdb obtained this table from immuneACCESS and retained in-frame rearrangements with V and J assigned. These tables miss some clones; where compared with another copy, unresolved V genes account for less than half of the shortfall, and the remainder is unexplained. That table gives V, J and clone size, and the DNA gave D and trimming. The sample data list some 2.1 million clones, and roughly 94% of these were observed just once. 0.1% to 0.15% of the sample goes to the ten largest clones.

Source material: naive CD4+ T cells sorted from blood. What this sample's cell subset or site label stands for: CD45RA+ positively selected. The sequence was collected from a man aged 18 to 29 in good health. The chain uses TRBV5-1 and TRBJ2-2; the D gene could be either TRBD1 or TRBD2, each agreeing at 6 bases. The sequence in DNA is TGCGCCAGCACATCCGGAGGGGGGAACACCGGGGAGCTGTTTTTT. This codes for CASTSGGGNTGELFF.